The 24 T cell receptor beta chains below come from one sample, sequenced in a study of T cell repertoires in cytomegalovirus infection. TCRdb re-called the reads through MiXCR, storing one row per CDR3 protein. The sample shows approximately 600,000 distinct CDR3 sequences, approximately 40% of them seen only once. Their specific antigens are unknown. Here the sequenced sample was cultured PBMCs, taken from culture after CMV antigen stimulation. Every receptor here comes from a human donor in good health (CMV status not recorded). Some clones in this sample may be carry-over from other donors' samples.

This chain connects TRBV7-3 to TRBJ2-1; D is possibly TRBD1 or TRBD2 (6 bases each). V was cut by 5 bases and J by 9 bases, with 20 bases left in between. Germline V gives CDR1 SGHTA, CDR2 FQGTGA. This CDR3 is built from 15 residues. CDR3 sequence: CASSPSLGGHGEQFF. The CDR3 bases are TGTGCCAGCAGCCCCTCGCTAGGGGGGCACGGTGAGCAGTTCTTC.

This clonotype was seen ten or more times. The rearrangement uses TRBV7-8 and TRBJ1-3, with a tentative D call TRBD1 (6 bases). Trimming stripped 0 bases from V and 5 bases from J, with 8 bases between. This CDR3 is 14 amino acids long. Germline CDR1 is SGHVS and CDR2 is FQNEAQ. For the CDR3, the DNA is TGTGCCAGCAGCTTAGCCACAGGGCGAAACACCATATATTTT. Translated, it gives CASSLATGRNTIYF.

The V and J genes are TRBV20-1 and TRBJ2-7, with TRBD1 as a possible D gene (5 bases). The length of the CDR3 is 13 residues. Germline V lookup: CDR1 DFQATT, CDR2 SNEGSKA (reference sequence). V was cut by 5 bases and J by 2 bases, with 13 bases left in between. CDR3 sequence (DNA): TGCAGTGCTGGAATCAAGGGGACCTACGAGCAGTACTTC. This encodes CSAGIKGTYEQYF.

This clonotype was detected a few times. This chain uses TRBV7-2 with TRBJ1-2, with a possible D match to TRBD1 (6 bases). Germline assignment: CDR1 SGHTA and CDR2 FQGNSA. Between the trimmed V and J ends, which lost 4 bases and 2 bases, there was a span of 11 bases. There are 14 residues in the CDR3. The CDR3 region is CASSSTGVNYGYTF. The CDR3 DNA reads TGTGCCAGCAGCTCGACAGGCGTGAACTATGGCTACACCTTC.

The sample holds a few counts of this clonotype. This chain connects TRBV20-1 to TRBJ2-7; 12 nucleotides agree with TRBD1. CDR3 size: 19 residues. J was trimmed by 1 base and V by 3 bases; bases with no gene match: 16. CDR1 is DFQATT, CDR2 SNEGSKA, per germline (reference sequence). CDR3 amino acids: CSARAFRDRGRQGSYEQYF. The CDR3 nucleotides are TGCAGTGCTAGGGCCTTCCGGGACAGGGGGCGACAGGGATCCTACGAGCAGTACTTC.

The chain couples TRBV6-1 to TRBJ2-5; 7 bases fit TRBD2. The CDR3 loop spans 15 amino acids. Germline V gene sequence: CDR1 MNHNS, CDR2 SASEGT. V lost 6 bases, J lost 2 bases, and 9 bases stayed unmatched. CDR3 in amino acids: CASSPVEAGQETQYF. CDR3 nucleotides: TGTGCCAGCAGCCCCGTGGAAGCGGGGCAAGAGACCCAGTACTTC.

The J gene is TRBJ2-5, the V gene TRBV11-2; 10 bases match TRBD1. Germline loops: CDR1 SGHAT, CDR2 FQNNGV. V was pared by 8 bases and J by 4 bases, with 7 bases of the junction left unmatched. This CDR3 is 14 amino acids long. The CDR3 bases are TGTGCCAGCGGGACCGGGACAGGGGTAGAGACCCAGTACTTC. Protein sequence: CASGTGTGVETQYF.

Only one count was recorded for this clonotype. The V and J genes are TRBV29-1 and TRBJ2-2; D not resolved. Germline assignment: CDR1 SQVTM and CDR2 ANQGSEA. The CDR3 runs 14 residues. Deletions cut 5 bases from V and 0 bases from J, with 10 bases between. DNA of the CDR3: TGCAGCGTTAAACCTACCTCGAACACCGGGGAGCTGTTTTTT. It specifies CSVKPTSNTGELFF.

The CDR3 DNA reads TGTGCCATCAGGGGGACTAGCTCGGAGACCCAGTACTTC. This codes for CAIRGTSSETQYF. This chain joins TRBV10-3 and TRBJ2-5; 9 bases line up with TRBD2. CDR3 length: 13 residues. Trimming removed 6 bases from V and 5 bases from J; junction bases left unmatched: 4. Germline loops: CDR1 ENHRY, CDR2 SYGVKD.

The gene calls are TRBV6-8 and TRBJ2-1, with 13 positions matching TRBD2. CDR1 MNHGY and CDR2 SAAAGT come from the germline V gene. V lost 6 bases and J lost 9; bases outside the gene matches: 5. The CDR3 length is 14 residues. DNA for the CDR3: TGTGCCAGCAGGTCGGGACTAGCGGGACGTGAGCAGTTCTTC. The encoded protein is CASRSGLAGREQFF.

This chain uses TRBV4-1 with TRBJ1-1, with TRBD1 matching 7 bases. In germline, CDR1 is MGHRA, CDR2 YSYEKL. This CDR3 spans 15 amino acids. The V segment lost 6 bases and the J segment 2 bases; nucleotides outside the gene matches: 9. This CDR3 reads CASRRPGQINTEAFF. The DNA for the CDR3 is TGCGCCAGCAGGAGGCCGGGACAGATTAACACTGAAGCTTTCTTT.

CDR3 sequence (DNA): TGTGCCAGCAGTGAATTTCGGGCGACCTCTGGGGCCAACGTCCTGACTTTC. Translating gives CASSEFRATSGANVLTF. V gene TRBV2 combines with J gene TRBJ2-6; D uncertain. The CDR3 runs 17 residues. Trimming took 2 bases from V and 0 from J, leaving 11 bases between them. Germline V gene sequence: CDR1 SNHLY, CDR2 FYNNEI.

This clonotype showed up just a few times. This chain links TRBV20-1 with TRBJ1-4; 7 nucleotides line up with TRBD1. Unmatched junction bases numbered 0, after V lost 2 bases and J lost 0 bases. CDR3 length equals 14 residues. Germline CDR1 is DFQATT and CDR2 is SNEGSKA (reference sequence). CDR3 sequence reads: CSARTGATNEKLFF. The DNA for the CDR3 is TGCAGTGCTAGAACAGGGGCAACTAATGAAAAACTGTTTTTT.

The chain is built from TRBV28 and TRBJ2-1; 13 bases are a match to TRBD2. The V gene's germline CDR1 is MDHEN and CDR2 SYDVKM. Trimming at V came to 8 bases and at J to 14 bases, leaving 9 bases not matched to a gene. The CDR3 spans 13 residues. The CDR3 DNA sequence: TGTGCCAGCTCCGGGACTAGCGGGACTCGAGAGTTCTTC. Amino acids: CASSGTSGTREFF.

The chain couples TRBV7-2 to TRBJ2-5; D unresolved. This CDR3 has 13 amino acids. V lost 5 bases, J lost 9 bases, and 16 bases lay in between. CDR1 SGHTA and CDR2 FQGNSA come from the germline V gene. CDR3 region: CASSPRFLGSQYF. In DNA form, the CDR3 reads TGTGCCAGCAGCCCCCGCTTCTTGGGGTCCCAGTACTTC.

The V gene is TRBV6-2 or TRBV6-3, the J gene TRBJ2-7; perhaps D is TRBD1 or TRBD2 (5 bases each). The CDR3 consists of 15 residues. Germline V gives CDR1 MNHEY, CDR2 SVGEGT. Trimming left V 4 bases short and J 4 bases short, with 17 bases between. The CDR3 bases are TGTGCCAGCAGTTTTAACCGGGACGGCCCTTACGAGCAGTACTTC. Translated, it gives CASSFNRDGPYEQYF.

The rearrangement links TRBV7-6 to TRBJ2-3, with a tentative D call TRBD1 (5 bases). CDR1 and CDR2 from the germline V gene are SGHVS and FNYEAQ. The CDR3 runs to 18 residues. V was pared by 1 base and J by 5 bases, with 22 bases between. CDR3: CASSLGVRGEADEDTQYF. CDR3 DNA sequence: TGTGCCAGCAGCTTAGGCGTAAGGGGTGAGGCCGATGAAGATACGCAGTATTTT.

This clonotype was detected only a few times. The chain employs TRBV20-1 and TRBJ2-5; D is possibly TRBD1 or TRBD2 (6 bases each). Germline V gives CDR1 DFQATT, CDR2 SNEGSKA (reference sequence). V dropped 4 bases and J dropped 8 bases, with 20 bases sitting between them. The CDR3 contains 14 residues. The CDR3 bases are TGCAGTGCTAAAGGACAGCCGGGGACTGGAACCCAGTACTTC. Protein: CSAKGQPGTGTQYF.

CDR3 nucleotide sequence: TGTGCCAGCAGCTTTGAACTAGCGGAAACAGATACGCAGTATTTT. Translated, it gives CASSFELAETDTQYF. The J gene is TRBJ2-3, the V gene TRBV5-6; 8 nucleotides line up with TRBD2. Germline V lookup: CDR1 SGHDT, CDR2 YYEEEE. With V trimmed by 2 bases and J by 3 bases, 5 bases remained unmatched. This CDR3 has 15 amino acids.

The chain links TRBV11-1 to TRBJ1-4, with D unclear. Germline V gene lookup returns CDR1 SGHAT and CDR2 FQDESV (reference sequence). This CDR3 contains 17 residues. The V and J ends lost 5 bases and 7 bases respectively, with 23 bases between them. The chain's CDR3 is CASSPRRLPRRTEKLFF. The CDR3 DNA reads as TGTGCCAGCAGCCCTCGTCGACTCCCCCGGCGTACTGAAAAACTGTTTTTT.

The V and J genes are TRBV2 and TRBJ2-5; D is possibly TRBD1 (5 bases). Per the germline V gene, CDR1 is SNHLY and CDR2 is FYNNEI. The CDR3 has 14 amino acids. V gave up 4 bases and J gave up 2 bases, with 11 bases separating them. The CDR3 here is CASSGNTGQETQYF. The CDR3 DNA is TGTGCCAGCAGTGGGAACACAGGACAAGAGACCCAGTACTTC. The full variable domain, completed using reference TRBV2 and TRBJ2-5, is EPEVTQTPSHQVTQMGQEVILRCVPISNHLYFYWYRQILGQKVEFLVSFYNNEISEKSEIFDDQFSVERPDGSNFTLKIRSTKLEDSAMYFCASSGNTGQETQYFGPGTRLLVL.

The chain carries TRBV12-5 and TRBJ1-2; the D is unclear. Trimming left V 3 bases short and J 4 bases short, with 15 bases between. Germline CDR1 LGHNT, CDR2 FRNRAP. The CDR3 extends over 15 amino acids. The CDR3 DNA follows: TGTGCTAGTGGTTTACTGACTCTTGGTCTCTATGGCTACACCTTC. Amino acids: CASGLLTLGLYGYTF.

The chain recombines TRBV19 with TRBJ2-5, with a tentative D call TRBD2 (6 bases). This CDR3 is 15 amino acids long. Trimming took 4 bases from V and 5 from J, leaving 17 bases between them. Germline CDR1 and CDR2: LNHDA and SQIVND (reference sequence). CDR3 region: CASSNRDGGSETQYF. CDR3 nucleotide sequence: TGTGCCAGTAGTAACCGGGACGGAGGGTCGGAGACCCAGTACTTC.

The chain has TRBV12-3 or TRBV12-4 and TRBJ2-3; 9 bases are shared with TRBD1. V dropped 6 bases and J dropped 2; count of bases not matched to a gene: 6. CDR3 length: 15 amino acids. The CDR3 DNA reads as TGTGCCAGCAGATACAGGGGGCATTACACAGATACGCAGTATTTT. It codes for CASRYRGHYTDTQYF.